The clone carrying this T cell receptor (beta chain) turned up a few times. Its antigen is still unknown. The CDR3 runs to 11 residues. In germline, CDR1 is SGHNT, CDR2 YENEEA. V dropped 6 bases and J dropped 7 bases, with 9 bases sitting between them. Each of the CD4+ naive, central memory, regulatory and stem cell-like memory populations was sorted via CD45RO/CCR7/CD25/CD127/CD95/CD27. Sorting gave populations that all exceeded 98% purity. Expressed TCRB transcripts were sequenced after all isolated RNA was converted to cDNA. Assay: immunoSEQ multiplex PCR; the TCRdb copy retains only in-frame clones and omits some. The sample contains hundreds of thousands of clones, 14% of which appear only once. The data belong to a study of beta chain features in type 1 diabetes. Findings and caveats of the study: Cells carrying high TCR expression could end up over-represented when cDNA is sequenced.

This TCR came from a man aged 25 to 40 in good health. The specimen sequenced was central memory CD4+ T cells from blood. The chain is built from TRBV11-3 and TRBJ1-1; no reliable D call. The CDR3 here is CASSSYSEAFF. As DNA, the CDR3 is TGTGCCAGCAGTTCGTACAGTGAAGCTTTCTTT. Based on the CDR3 plus reference TRBV11-3 and TRBJ1-1, the full variable domain is EAGVVQSPRYKIIEKKQPVAFWCNPISGHNTLYWYLQNLGQGPELLIRYENEEAVDDSQLPKDRFSAERLKGVDSTLKIQPAELGDSAVYLCASSSYSEAFFGQGTRLTVV.